This TCR beta chain was documented in a study of OX40 agonist ivuxolimab in advanced cancers. Across the whole study: Partial responses were seen in three patients, one with hepatocellular carcinoma and two with cutaneous melanoma.

Clones were read by immunoSEQ multiplex PCR, and TCRdb kept only the in-frame ones, dropping some. This sample has fewer than 90,000 clones, with approximately 86% found just once. Trimming removed 1 base from V and 10 bases from J, with 11 bases in between. Germline V gives CDR1 SGHTA, CDR2 FQGTGA. The CDR3 loop spans 14 amino acids. General observations from the study: Several nonresponders also turned out to have low normalized T-cell clonal expansion. The CD4+ and CD8+ T cells in the blood had expanded clonally by week 6 at 0.1 to 3.0 mg/kg.

Worth noting for this clone: Its antigen is unidentified.

The receptor was derived from an adult with an advanced solid tumor such as melanoma, head and neck, liver or kidney cancer. V usage is TRBV7-3 and J usage is TRBJ1-6; D is unresolved. Sequencing was performed on CD4+ or CD8+ T cells sorted from blood, taken in a trial of the OX40 agonist ivuxolimab. The CDR3 DNA sequence: TGTGCCAGCAGCTTAAATACTTTTTTCTCACCCCTCCACTTT. It codes for CASSLNTFFSPLHF.